The present T cell receptor (beta chain) was sequenced within a study of T cell repertoires in cytomegalovirus infection. In the study overall: Selection of CMV epitopes for the study included recently identified HLA-C-restricted and well-studied HLA-B-restricted ones. Indicated by public TCR beta signatures were CMV infection and matching HLA type. The study's findings and limits: There were HLA-C-restricted CMV-specific TCR beta clonotypes dominating the ex vivo response.

V was shortened by 1 base and J by 3 bases, with 7 bases between the two germline ends. Germline loops: CDR1 SGHAT, CDR2 FQNNGV. The CDR3 is 13 residues long. As to this clonotype: The antigen is undetermined.

TCRdb redid the calling of the reads with MiXCR, one entry per CDR3 protein. The repertoire holds around 100,000 distinct CDR3 sequences, about 40% seen once, with less than 80% in the top ten. This receptor was identified in a human donor in good health (CMV status not recorded). Some clones in this sample may be carry-over from other donors' samples. J is TRBJ2-7 and V is TRBV11-2; no definite D call. The specimen was CD8+ T cells from cultured PBMCs, collected from culture after CMV antigen stimulation. The CDR3 DNA reads as TGTGCCAGCAGCTTAGTAGGCCACTACGAGCAGTACTTC. Its translation: CASSLVGHYEQYF. The entire variable domain, with the rest obtained from reference TRBV11-2 and TRBJ2-7, is as follows: EAGVAQSPRYKIIEKRQSVAFWCNPISGHATLYWYQQILGQGPKLLIQFQNNGVVDDSQLPKDRFSAERLKGVDSTLKIQPAKLEDSAVYLCASSLVGHYEQYFGPGTRLTVT.